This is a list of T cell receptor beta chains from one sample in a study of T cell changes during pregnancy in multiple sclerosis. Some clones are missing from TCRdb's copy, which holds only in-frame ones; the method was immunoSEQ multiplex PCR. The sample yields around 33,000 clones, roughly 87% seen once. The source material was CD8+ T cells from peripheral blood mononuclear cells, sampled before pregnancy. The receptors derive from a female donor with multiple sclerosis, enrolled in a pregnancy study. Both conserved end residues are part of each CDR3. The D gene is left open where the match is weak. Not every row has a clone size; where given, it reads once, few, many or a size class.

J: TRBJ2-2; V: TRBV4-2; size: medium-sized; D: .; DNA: TGTGCCAGCAGCCAACTCCGGGGCTCCGAGGGGGGGGTTTCCGGGGAGCTGTTTTTT; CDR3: CASSQLRGSEGGVSGELFF
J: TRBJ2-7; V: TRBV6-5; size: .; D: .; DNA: TGTGCCAGCAGCACGCCCAGCTCCTACGAGCAGTACTTC; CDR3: CASSTPSSYEQYF
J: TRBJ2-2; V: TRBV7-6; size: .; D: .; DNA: TGTGCCAGCAGCCACCTCACAGGAGAGAACACCGGGGAGCTGTTTTTT; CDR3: CASSHLTGENTGELFF
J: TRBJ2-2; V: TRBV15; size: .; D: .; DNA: TGTGCCACCAGCAGGGAAACTAGGGATCTCAACACCGGGGAGCTGTTTTTT; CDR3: CATSRETRDLNTGELFF
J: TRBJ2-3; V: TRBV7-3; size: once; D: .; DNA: TGTGCCAGCAGCTCGATAGGGGGCACAGATACGCAGTATTTT; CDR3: CASSSIGGTDTQYF
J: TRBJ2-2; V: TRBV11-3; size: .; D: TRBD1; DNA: TGTGCCAGCAGCTTAGAAGGACAGGGCGGCGGGGAGCTGTTTTTT; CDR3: CASSLEGQGGGELFF
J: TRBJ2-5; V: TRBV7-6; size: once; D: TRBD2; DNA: TGTGCCAGCAGCTTAAGCCCATCAGGGGCTTGGACTAGCGGAGAGGAAGAGACCCAGTACTTC; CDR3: CASSLSPSGAWTSGEEETQYF
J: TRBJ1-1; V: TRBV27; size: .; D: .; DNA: TGTGCCAGCAGTTTGGGGCCGCACACTGAAGCTTTCTTT; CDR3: CASSLGPHTEAFF
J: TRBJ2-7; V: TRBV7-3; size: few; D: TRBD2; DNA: TGTGCCAGCAGCTTAAACGCGGGGGGGACCTACGAGCAGTACTTC; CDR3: CASSLNAGGTYEQYF
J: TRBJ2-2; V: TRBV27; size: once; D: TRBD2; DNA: TGTGCCAGCAGTTTAACTAGCGCGAACACCGGGGAGCTGTTTTTT; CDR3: CASSLTSANTGELFF
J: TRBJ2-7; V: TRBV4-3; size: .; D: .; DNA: TGCGTCAGCAGCCTAGACAGGGGAGGGCTCTACGAGCAGTACTTC; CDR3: CVSSLDRGGLYEQYF
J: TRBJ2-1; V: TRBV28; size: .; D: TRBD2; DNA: TGTGCCAGCAGTCCCCGGACTAGCGGGAGGCTGGAGCAGTTCTTC; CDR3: CASSPRTSGRLEQFF
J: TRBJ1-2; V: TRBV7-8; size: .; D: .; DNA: TGTGCCAGCAGCTCGGCCCCTCGGGGAGGGGCGCTCTATGGCTACACCTTC; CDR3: CASSSAPRGGALYGYTF
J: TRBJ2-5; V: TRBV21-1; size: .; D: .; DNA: TGTGCCAGCAGCAGTTGTCGGGAGGGCAAACCAATTAAAGAGACCCAGTACTTC; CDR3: CASSSCREGKPIKETQYF
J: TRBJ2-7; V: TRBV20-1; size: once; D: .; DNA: TGCAGTGCTAGAGGGGACACCGAGCAGTACTTC; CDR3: CSARGDTEQYF
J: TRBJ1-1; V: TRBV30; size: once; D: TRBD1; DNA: TGTGCCTGGAGCCAAGGCAGGGGGCTCACTGAAGCTTTCTTT; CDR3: CAWSQGRGLTEAFF
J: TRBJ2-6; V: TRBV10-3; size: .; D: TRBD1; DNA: TGTGCCATCAGTCCGGACAGGAGCTCTGGGGCCAACGTCCTGACTTTC; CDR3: CAISPDRSSGANVLTF
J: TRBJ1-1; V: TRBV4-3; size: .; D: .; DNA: TGCGCCAGCAGCCAAGAGGGGGGGACGAACACTGAAGCTTTCTTT; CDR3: CASSQEGGTNTEAFF
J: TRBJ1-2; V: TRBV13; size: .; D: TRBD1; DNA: TGTGCCAGCAGCCTAGACAGGGTGAGACTCTATGGCTACACCTTC; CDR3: CASSLDRVRLYGYTF
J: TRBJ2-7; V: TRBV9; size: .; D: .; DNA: TGTGCCAGCAGCGTAGAGGGGGGGTTGGCCTACGAGCAGTACTTC; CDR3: CASSVEGGLAYEQYF
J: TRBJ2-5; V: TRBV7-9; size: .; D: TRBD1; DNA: TGTGCCAGCGGGGTTACAGGGGGAGGCCAAGAGACCCAGTACTTC; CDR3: CASGVTGGGQETQYF
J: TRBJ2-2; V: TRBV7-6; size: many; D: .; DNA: TGTGCCAGCAGCTCCGATACAGGGATCGGGGAGCTGTTTTTT; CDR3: CASSSDTGIGELFF
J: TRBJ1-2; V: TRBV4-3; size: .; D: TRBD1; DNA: TGCGCCAGCAGCCAAGATTGGAGGGGGCCTGGTGGCTACACCTTC; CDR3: CASSQDWRGPGGYTF
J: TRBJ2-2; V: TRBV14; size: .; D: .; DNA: TGTGCCAGCAGCCAAGTCAGGAACACCGGGGAGCTGTTTTTT; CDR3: CASSQVRNTGELFF
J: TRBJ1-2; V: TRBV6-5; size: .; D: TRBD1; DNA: TGTGCCAGCTTCGGGACAGGGGTTTTGTTTGATGGCTACACCTTC; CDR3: CASFGTGVLFDGYTF
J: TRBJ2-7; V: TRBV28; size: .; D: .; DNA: TGTGCCAGCACTTTGACAGCTCTATCCTACGAGCAGTACTTC; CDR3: CASTLTALSYEQYF
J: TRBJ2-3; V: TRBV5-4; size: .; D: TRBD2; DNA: TGTGCCAGCAGCTTGGGGCCAGCGGGAGCCTATACTAGCACAGATACGCAGTATTTT; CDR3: CASSLGPAGAYTSTDTQYF
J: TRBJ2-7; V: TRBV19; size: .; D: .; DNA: TGTGCCAGTAGTATGGATACAGGTATCTACGAGCAGTACTTC; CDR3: CASSMDTGIYEQYF
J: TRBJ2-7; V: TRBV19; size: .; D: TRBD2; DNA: TGTGCCAGTAGTATAGAAAGCGGGATCTCCTACGAGCAGTACTTC; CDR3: CASSIESGISYEQYF
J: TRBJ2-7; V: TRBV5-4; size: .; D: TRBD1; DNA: TGTGCCAGCAGCTTATTAACAGGGGGCGAGCAGTACTTC; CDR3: CASSLLTGGEQYF
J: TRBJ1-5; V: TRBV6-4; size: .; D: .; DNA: TGTGCCAGCTCCCCGCCCGAGGGGGTAAGCAATCAGCCCCAGCATTTT; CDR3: CASSPPEGVSNQPQHF
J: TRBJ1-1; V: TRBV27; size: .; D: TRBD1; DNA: TGTGCCAGCAGTTTATCGAAGGCAGGGGGGACTGAAGCTTTCTTT; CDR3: CASSLSKAGGTEAFF